This TCR beta chain was recorded in a study of cytomegalovirus exposure and HLA in healthy donors. Study context: The roughly 110 validation repertoires used the same platform as the roughly 670 first-cohort repertoires, a later analysis reported. Findings and limits, study-wide: TCR beta chains numbering more than 150 were designated cytomegalovirus-associated.

This CDR3 contains 15 residues. J lost 4 bases, V lost 0 bases, and 5 bases had no gene match. Germline-derived CDR1 and CDR2 are MNHEY and SVGAGI. Assay used: immunoSEQ multiplex PCR; TCRdb lists only in-frame clones, some missing. This table has fewer than 400,000 clones, over 75% appearing once. About this clone: Its target is not known. The same CDR3 arises from other DNA sequences in this sample as well.

Sequenced: PBMCs. The gene calls are TRBV6-5 and TRBJ1-1; 7 nucleotides line up with TRBD1. This sequence originates from a man aged 30-40 years in good health and CMV-seronegative. The DNA for the CDR3 is TGTGCCAGCAGTTACTCGAAGGCAGGGGGCACTGAAGCTTTCTTT. Its translation is CASSYSKAGGTEAFF.